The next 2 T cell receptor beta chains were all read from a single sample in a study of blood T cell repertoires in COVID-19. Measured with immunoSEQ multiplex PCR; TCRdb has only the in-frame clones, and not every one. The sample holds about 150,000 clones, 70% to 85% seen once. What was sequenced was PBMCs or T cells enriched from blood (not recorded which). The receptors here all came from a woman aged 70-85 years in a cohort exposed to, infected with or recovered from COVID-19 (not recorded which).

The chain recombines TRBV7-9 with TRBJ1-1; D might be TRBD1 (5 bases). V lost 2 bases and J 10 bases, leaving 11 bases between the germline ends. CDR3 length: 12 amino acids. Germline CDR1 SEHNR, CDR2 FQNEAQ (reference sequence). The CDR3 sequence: CASSLMQGSAFF. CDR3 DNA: TGTGCCAGCAGCTTAATGCAGGGCTCAGCTTTCTTT.

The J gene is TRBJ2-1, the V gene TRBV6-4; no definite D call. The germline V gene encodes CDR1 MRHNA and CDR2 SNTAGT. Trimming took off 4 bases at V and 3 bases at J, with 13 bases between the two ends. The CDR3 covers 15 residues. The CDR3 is CASSAENPHYNEQFF. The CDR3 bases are TGTGCCAGCAGTGCGGAGAACCCCCACTACAATGAGCAGTTCTTC.